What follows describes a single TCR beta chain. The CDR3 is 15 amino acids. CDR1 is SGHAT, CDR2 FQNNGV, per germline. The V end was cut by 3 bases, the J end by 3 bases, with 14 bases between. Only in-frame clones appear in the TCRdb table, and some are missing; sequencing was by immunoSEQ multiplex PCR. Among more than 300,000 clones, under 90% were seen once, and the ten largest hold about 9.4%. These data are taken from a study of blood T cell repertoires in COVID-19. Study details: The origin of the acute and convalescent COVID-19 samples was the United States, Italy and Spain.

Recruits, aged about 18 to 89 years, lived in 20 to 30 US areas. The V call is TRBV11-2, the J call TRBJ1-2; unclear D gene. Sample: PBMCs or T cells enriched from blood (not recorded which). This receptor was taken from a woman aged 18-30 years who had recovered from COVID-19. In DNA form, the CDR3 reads TGTGCCAGCAGCTTGAGTCGGCCCGGGGACTATGGCTACACCTTC. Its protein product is CASSLSRPGDYGYTF.